This T cell receptor beta chain was found in a study of beta chain features in type 1 diabetes. Looking at the study overall: Similarity in age, gender and cell yields was seen between patients and healthy donors.

This clone was counted only a few times. Its antigen is not identified. From germline, CDR1 is SGHRS and CDR2 YFSETQ. The V end was cut by 2 bases, the J end by 4 bases, with 9 bases between. The CDR3 sequence is 13 residues long. Study-level findings and limits: Researchers report that Type 1 diabetes patients had moderately but significantly shorter TCRB CDR3s across all four CD4+ subsets.

Expressed TCRB transcripts were sequenced, since all the RNA that had been isolated was reverse transcribed. TCRdb's copy holds only in-frame clones and misses some; the assay was immunoSEQ multiplex PCR. The sample lists roughly 300,000 clones, around an eighth occurring once. V usage is TRBV5-1 and J usage is TRBJ2-5; D perhaps matches TRBD1 (5 bases). The source of this sequence is a man aged 25 to 40 with type 1 diabetes. The sequenced sample consisted of naive CD4+ T cells from blood. The CDR3 protein is CASSLGVAETQYF. In DNA, the CDR3 is TGCGCCAGCAGCTTAGGGGTGGCAGAGACCCAGTACTTC.